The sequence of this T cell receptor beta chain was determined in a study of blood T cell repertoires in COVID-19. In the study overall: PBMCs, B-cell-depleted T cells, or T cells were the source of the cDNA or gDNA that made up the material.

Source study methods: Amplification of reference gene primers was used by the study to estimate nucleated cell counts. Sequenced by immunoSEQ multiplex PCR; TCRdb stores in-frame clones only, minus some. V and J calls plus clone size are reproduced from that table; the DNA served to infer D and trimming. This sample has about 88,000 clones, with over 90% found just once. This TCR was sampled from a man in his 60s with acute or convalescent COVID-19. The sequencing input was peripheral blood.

CDR3 sequence: CASSLSWGVEQYF. The CDR3 region has the DNA TGTGCCAGCAGCCTTTCCTGGGGGGTTGAGCAGTACTTC. The gene calls are TRBV7-2 and TRBJ2-7, with a weak D call TRBD2 (6 bases). The germline gives CDR1 SGHTA, CDR2 FQGNSA. Between the trimmed V and J ends, which lost 5 bases and 7 bases, there was a span of 15 bases. The CDR3 loop spans 13 amino acids.